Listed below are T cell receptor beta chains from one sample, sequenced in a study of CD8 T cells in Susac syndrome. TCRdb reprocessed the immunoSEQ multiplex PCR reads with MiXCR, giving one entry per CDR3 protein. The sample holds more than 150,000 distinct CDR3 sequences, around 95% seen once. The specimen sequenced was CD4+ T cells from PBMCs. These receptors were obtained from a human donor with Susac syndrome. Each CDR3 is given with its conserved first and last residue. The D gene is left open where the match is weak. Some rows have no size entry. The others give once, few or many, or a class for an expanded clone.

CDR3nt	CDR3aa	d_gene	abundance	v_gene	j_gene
TGCAGCGTTGAAGGGGGGCTCGGGCAGCCCCAGCATTTT	CSVEGGLGQPQHF	NA	NA	TRBV29-1	TRBJ1-5
TGCAGTGCTAGAGAGAGCTCCTATAATTCACCCCTCCACTTT	CSARESSYNSPLHF	NA	NA	TRBV20-1	TRBJ1-6
TGTGCCAGCTCACCACCGGGACAGGGACGAAGGGCTGGGGCCAACGTCCTGACTTTC	CASSPPGQGRRAGANVLTF	TRBD1	NA	TRBV18	TRBJ2-6
TGTGCCAGCAGTCCAGACAGTCCGGGTAGCAATCAGCCCCAGCATTTT	CASSPDSPGSNQPQHF	NA	NA	TRBV12-3/TRBV12-4	TRBJ1-5
TGTGCCAGCAGCAAAGGAGAGCAGAGCACAGATACGCAGTATTTT	CASSKGEQSTDTQYF	NA	NA	TRBV21-1	TRBJ2-3
TGTGCCAGCAGCTCCCACTCCAGGACCTCTGGGGCCAACGTCCTGACTTTC	CASSSHSRTSGANVLTF	NA	NA	TRBV7-3	TRBJ2-6
TGTGCCAGCAGCCAAGATGCTGGGACAACCTATGGCTACACCTTC	CASSQDAGTTYGYTF	NA	NA	TRBV14	TRBJ1-2
TGTGCCAGCAGACCTAGCGGGGGGGCCTACGAGCAGTACTTC	CASRPSGGAYEQYF	TRBD2	NA	TRBV7-3	TRBJ2-7
TGTGCCAGCAGCTTACTACAGGGGGGAGCTTTCTTT	CASSLLQGGAFF	TRBD1	NA	TRBV7-9	TRBJ1-1
TGTGCCTGGAGTTTCATTGGGACTTGGAGCTCCTACAATGAGCAGTTCTTC	CAWSFIGTWSSYNEQFF	NA	NA	TRBV30	TRBJ2-1
TGTGCCAGCAGTCGAACTCCCCTGACAGGAACAAAGGTCGGCGAGCAGTACTTC	CASSRTPLTGTKVGEQYF	NA	NA	TRBV6-1	TRBJ2-7
TGTGCCAGCAGCACAGGACTGGGACAAGAGACCCAGTACTTC	CASSTGLGQETQYF	NA	NA	TRBV9	TRBJ2-5
TGTGCCAGCAGCCGTGGACCCAACTATGGCTACACCTTC	CASSRGPNYGYTF	NA	NA	TRBV6-2/TRBV6-3	TRBJ1-2
TGTGCCAGCAGTTACTCGCCAGCCCACGGCTACGAGCAGTACTTC	CASSYSPAHGYEQYF	NA	once	TRBV6-6	TRBJ2-7
TGTGCCTGGAGGGATACAACTGAAGCTTTCTTT	CAWRDTTEAFF	NA	NA	TRBV30	TRBJ1-1
TGTGCCAGCAGTGAAGGTCGGGACACCGGGGAGCTGTTTTTT	CASSEGRDTGELFF	NA	NA	TRBV6-1	TRBJ2-2
TGTGCCAGCAGCCTGACGGACCCAGAAGCTTTCTTT	CASSLTDPEAFF	NA	NA	TRBV6-6	TRBJ1-1
TGCGCCAGCAGCCCGGCTATCGGGGTTTCCTACGAGCAGTACTTC	CASSPAIGVSYEQYF	NA	NA	TRBV5-1	TRBJ2-7
TGTGCCAGCAGCGCCCTCGGCGGTGGCTACACCTTC	CASSALGGGYTF	NA	NA	TRBV9	TRBJ1-2
TGTGCCAGCAGCGTAGGTGGAATTTACGAGCAGTACTTC	CASSVGGIYEQYF	NA	NA	TRBV9	TRBJ2-7
TGTGCCAGCGGTTGGACAGGGTCTGGGGGAGCTTTCTTT	CASGWTGSGGAFF	TRBD1	NA	TRBV6-6	TRBJ1-1
TGTGCCAGCAGCTTACGACTAGCGGGGGGCCCAGATACGCAGTATTTT	CASSLRLAGGPDTQYF	TRBD2	NA	TRBV7-3	TRBJ2-3
TGTGCCAGCAGTTTGGCAGGAGATCACTATGGCTACACCTTC	CASSLAGDHYGYTF	NA	NA	TRBV12-3/TRBV12-4	TRBJ1-2
TGTGCCAGCTTACAGGGGGCCGCGACGGATACGCAGTATTTT	CASLQGAATDTQYF	TRBD1	NA	TRBV19	TRBJ2-3
TGTGCCATCAGTGACGACCCAGGGAGGGAGACCCAGTACTTC	CAISDDPGRETQYF	NA	NA	TRBV10-3	TRBJ2-5
TGCAGTGCTTTCCCCGGGACAGGGGGCCGGGAGACCCAGTACTTC	CSAFPGTGGRETQYF	TRBD1	once	TRBV20-1	TRBJ2-5
TGTGCCAGCAGCTTAGGCGGCGGGGGGCCGGGTGGCTATGGCTACACCTTC	CASSLGGGGPGGYGYTF	NA	NA	TRBV7-2	TRBJ1-2
TGTGCCAGCAGCGCAGGGGGCGGATTCACTGGCTACACCTTC	CASSAGGGFTGYTF	TRBD1	once	TRBV9	TRBJ1-2
TGTGCCAGCAGTTTCACTACAGGGGTACAGCCCCAGCATTTT	CASSFTTGVQPQHF	TRBD1	NA	TRBV27	TRBJ1-5
TGTGCCAGCCTGTCGCGGGCGGGGGCCAACGTCCTGACTTTC	CASLSRAGANVLTF	NA	NA	TRBV6-4	TRBJ2-6
TGTGCCTGGAGTAACCCGGGACTAGCAATCCAAGAGACCCAGTACTTC	CAWSNPGLAIQETQYF	TRBD2	NA	TRBV30	TRBJ2-5
TGTGCCAGCAGTTCGGCGGCCTCTAACACTGAAGCTTTCTTT	CASSSAASNTEAFF	NA	NA	TRBV12-3/TRBV12-4	TRBJ1-1
TGTGCCAGCAGCATCCACAGGGGAGACTCTGGAAACACCATATATTTT	CASSIHRGDSGNTIYF	TRBD1	NA	TRBV7-9	TRBJ1-3
TGTGCCAGCAGTGGTGGGACTAACACAGATACGCAGTATTTT	CASSGGTNTDTQYF	TRBD2	NA	TRBV2	TRBJ2-3
TGTGCCAGCAGTTTTAGGAGGGGGCGCACCGGGGAGCTGTTTTTT	CASSFRRGRTGELFF	NA	NA	TRBV28	TRBJ2-2
TGTGCCAGCAGTTATACCGGGACAGGCTATTCACCCCTCCACTTT	CASSYTGTGYSPLHF	TRBD1	NA	TRBV7-9	TRBJ1-6
TGCAGTGCTAGGAATGGCGGGGTCGCTGAAGCTTTCTTT	CSARNGGVAEAFF	NA	NA	TRBV20-1	TRBJ1-1
TGTGCCAGCAGCTTAGGGGCAGTCCAAGAGACCCAGTACTTC	CASSLGAVQETQYF	NA	NA	TRBV7-2	TRBJ2-5
TGTGCCATCAGTCCGACTAGCGGGGACTACAATGAGCAGTTCTTC	CAISPTSGDYNEQFF	TRBD2	NA	TRBV10-3	TRBJ2-1
TGCGCCAGCAGCCAGTGGACAGCCTCTGGAAACACCATATATTTT	CASSQWTASGNTIYF	NA	NA	TRBV4-1	TRBJ1-3
TGTGCCAGTAGTATGGCTTCCAGGGGGTATGGCTACACCTTC	CASSMASRGYGYTF	TRBD1	NA	TRBV19	TRBJ1-2
TGCAGTGCTAACCACGGGACTTCCTACGAGCAGTACTTC	CSANHGTSYEQYF	NA	NA	TRBV20-1	TRBJ2-7
TGTGCCAGCAGCCTTCGGACATCTCATCAGCCCCAGCATTTT	CASSLRTSHQPQHF	NA	NA	TRBV5-4	TRBJ1-5
TGTGCCTGGCTCCCACAGCCTGAAAACACCATATATTTT	CAWLPQPENTIYF	NA	NA	TRBV30	TRBJ1-3
TGTGCCAGCAGCTCCAGGACCAGGGTTCTAGGGGAAGAGACCCAGTACTTC	CASSSRTRVLGEETQYF	NA	NA	TRBV7-6	TRBJ2-5
TGTGCCACCAGAGCGGACAGGGTGAATTCACCCCTCCACTTT	CATRADRVNSPLHF	TRBD1	NA	TRBV15	TRBJ1-6
TGTGCCAGCAGTGAAAGGGGGGCCTATAATTCACCCCTCCACTTT	CASSERGAYNSPLHF	NA	NA	TRBV6-4	TRBJ1-6
TGCGCCAGCAGCCATTTGATGGGGCCCGACACCGGGGAGCTGTTTTTT	CASSHLMGPDTGELFF	NA	once	TRBV4-1	TRBJ2-2
TGTGCCAGCAGCTCCGGTCGAGCAGGATCCGACCAAGAGACCCAGTACTTC	CASSSGRAGSDQETQYF	NA	once	TRBV7-9	TRBJ2-5
TGTGCCGGAACCGGGACGGATAATTCACCCCTCCACTTT	CAGTGTDNSPLHF	NA	NA	TRBV30	TRBJ1-6
TGTGCCAGCAGCCAGAGGGGCCTTAATGAAAAACTGTTTTTT	CASSQRGLNEKLFF	NA	NA	TRBV3-1	TRBJ1-4
TGTGCCAGCAGTTCGAGCGGGGGGGTTTCCTACGAGCAGTACTTC	CASSSSGGVSYEQYF	TRBD2	NA	TRBV12-3/TRBV12-4	TRBJ2-7
TGTGCCATCAGTGATGGGAGGATTGAAGCTTTCTTT	CAISDGRIEAFF	NA	NA	TRBV10-3	TRBJ1-1
TGCAGCGTTGAACGACAGGGTTTAGAAGAGACCCAGTACTTC	CSVERQGLEETQYF	TRBD1	NA	TRBV29-1	TRBJ2-5
TGTGCCAGCAGTTTCCGGACAGGGCTCGTCGAGACCCAGTACTTC	CASSFRTGLVETQYF	TRBD1	NA	TRBV28	TRBJ2-5
TGTGCCAGCAGTGAACTCCAGGGCTACACTGAAGCTTTCTTT	CASSELQGYTEAFF	NA	NA	TRBV2	TRBJ1-1
TGTGCCAGCAGCCAAGGGACTTATCAAACAGCCTACGAGCAGTACTTC	CASSQGTYQTAYEQYF	NA	NA	TRBV3-1	TRBJ2-7
TGCAGCGTCCGGGCAGCCGGGGAGCTGTTTTTT	CSVRAAGELFF	NA	NA	TRBV29-1	TRBJ2-2
TGCAGTGCTGTTGGGGACAGGGGCTTGAACACTGAAGCTTTCTTT	CSAVGDRGLNTEAFF	TRBD1	NA	TRBV20-1	TRBJ1-1